Presented here are 10 T cell receptor beta chains from one specimen sequenced in a study of blood T cell repertoires in COVID-19. Sequencing was performed with immunoSEQ multiplex PCR; in TCRdb, only in-frame clones are kept and a portion is missing. The repertoire holds under 300,000 clones, with 65% to 90% as singletons. The sequenced sample consisted of peripheral blood. The receptor set was obtained from a woman between 35 and 50 years old who had recovered from COVID-19.

DNA of the CDR3: TGTGCCATCGAAAACGGGATCTTCTCTGGGGCCAACGTCCTGACTTTC. It specifies CAIENGIFSGANVLTF. V and J are TRBV7-9 and TRBJ2-6, with a possible D match to TRBD2 (5 bases). The V gene lost 10 bases and the J gene lost 0 bases, with 16 bases spanning the gap. This CDR3 region has 16 residues. Germline CDR1 reads SEHNR; CDR2 reads FQNEAQ (reference sequence).

The chain couples TRBV2 to TRBJ1-2, with TRBD1 as a possible D gene (5 bases). The length of the CDR3 is 17 residues. Germline loops: CDR1 SNHLY, CDR2 FYNNEI. Trimming left V 2 bases short and J 0 bases short, with 16 bases between. This chain's CDR3 is CASSETGTDYANYGYTF. The CDR3 nucleotides are TGTGCCAGCAGTGAAACCGGGACGGACTACGCTAACTATGGCTACACCTTC.

The V gene is TRBV28, the J gene TRBJ2-2, with 12 bases identical to TRBD2. Germline values: CDR1 MDHEN, CDR2 SYDVKM. V lost 5 bases, J lost 3 bases, and 1 base stayed unmatched. This CDR3 has 15 amino acids. CDR3 amino acids: CASSRLAGDTGELFF. CDR3 DNA sequence: TGTGCCAGCAGTCGACTAGCGGGAGACACCGGGGAGCTGTTTTTT.

The chain joins TRBV5-5 to TRBJ2-2, with D perhaps TRBD1 (6 bases). Per germline, CDR1 SGHKS and CDR2 YYEKEE (reference sequence). Trimming took 0 bases from V and 5 from J, leaving 11 bases between them. This CDR3 has 15 residues. The chain's CDR3 is CASSLATGFTGELFF. The CDR3 DNA is TGTGCCAGCAGCTTGGCAACAGGGTTTACCGGGGAGCTGTTTTTT.

The V gene is TRBV15, the J gene TRBJ1-6; D may be TRBD1 (5 bases). V gave up 5 bases and J gave up 5 bases, with 7 bases separating them. This CDR3 has 13 residues. Per the germline V gene, CDR1 is LNHNV and CDR2 is YYDKDF (reference sequence). CDR3 nucleotides: TGTGCCACCAGCCGACAGAATAATTCACCCCTCCACTTT. Translating gives CATSRQNNSPLHF.

The chain employs TRBV11-2 and TRBJ2-1; perhaps TRBD2 as D (5 bases). This CDR3 contains 17 residues. Per germline, CDR1 SGHAT and CDR2 FQNNGV. Trimming left V 1 base short and J 0 bases short, with 13 bases between. The CDR3 is CASSLGSTGSSYNEQFF. CDR3 nucleotides: TGTGCCAGCAGCTTAGGGTCCACGGGGAGCTCCTACAATGAGCAGTTCTTC.

The V and J genes are TRBV11-3 and TRBJ1-2; the match to TRBD1 covers 9 bases. This CDR3 comprises 16 residues. CDR1 is SGHNT and CDR2 is YENEEA in the germline V gene. The V gene end was trimmed by 5 bases and the J gene end by 1 base; junction bases not matched to a gene: 8. In DNA, the CDR3 is TGTGCCAGCAGCCCGCGTAGGACAGGGGATAACTATGGCTACACCTTC. Residues: CASSPRRTGDNYGYTF.

V and J are TRBV7-2 and TRBJ2-2; 11 bases fit TRBD2. The length of the CDR3 is 15 residues. The ends lost 8 bases at V and 4 bases at J; junction bases unmatched: 6. In germline, CDR1 is SGHTA, CDR2 FQGNSA. The CDR3 sequence: CASRSLAGGTGELFF. The CDR3 DNA reads as TGTGCCAGCCGGTCTCTAGCGGGGGGCACCGGGGAGCTGTTTTTT.

This sequence joins TRBV6-5 and TRBJ1-5; no firm D call. Germline V CDR1 and CDR2: MNHEY, SVGAGI. The CDR3 sequence is 13 residues long. V was pared by 6 bases and J by 3 bases, with 9 bases between. DNA for the CDR3: TGTGCCAGCAGCGGGAACCACAATCAGCCCCAGCATTTT. It yields the protein CASSGNHNQPQHF.

With respect to this clone: Other DNA sequences in this specimen translate into the identical CDR3. The J gene is TRBJ2-3, the V gene TRBV7-9, with D possibly TRBD1 on 5 matching bases. Germline CDR1 SEHNR, CDR2 FQNEAQ (reference sequence). Trimming removed 2 bases at V and 3 bases at J, with 9 bases between. CDR3 size: 14 residues. The CDR3 DNA reads TGTGCCAGCAGCTTAATGCAGGGAACAGATACGCAGTATTTT. Translated, it gives CASSLMQGTDTQYF.